This entry lists 4 T cell receptor beta chains sequenced from one sample in a study of cytomegalovirus exposure and HLA in healthy donors. The study ran its PCR with 60 Vbeta and 13 Jbeta primers. Assay: immunoSEQ multiplex PCR; the TCRdb copy retains only in-frame clones and omits some. The sample has over 85,000 clones; around 8% are singletons. The sample was PBMCs. Receptors originate from a man aged 50-59 years in good health and CMV-seronegative.

In its sample, this clone was seen a few times. One end of the junction does not line up with germline, which may come from a read error. In the same sample, other DNA sequences code for this CDR3. This chain connects TRBV29-1 to TRBJ2-7; 10 bases map to TRBD1. CDR3 size: 13 residues. Germline-derived CDR1 and CDR2 are SQVTM and ANQGSEA. The chain's CDR3 is CSVMGTGAGEQYF. The CDR3 DNA is TGCAGCGTTATGGGGACAGGGGCGGGCGAGCAGTATTTC.

The chain combines TRBV27 with TRBJ2-7, with 8 bases fitting TRBD1. J was trimmed by 4 bases and V by 5 bases; bases with no gene match: 10. Germline lookup yields CDR1 MNHEY and CDR2 SMNVEV (reference sequence). This CDR3 comprises 15 residues. CDR3 sequence: CASSDLGQGPYEQYF. CDR3 in DNA: TGTGCCAGCAGTGACCTCGGACAGGGACCTTACGAGCAGTACTTC.

This sequence joins TRBV5-1 and TRBJ2-4, with 9 bases identical to TRBD1. The J segment lost 6 bases and the V segment lost 1 base, leaving 5 bases of the junction unmatched. Germline CDR1 SGHRS, CDR2 YFSETQ. The CDR3 sequence is 15 residues long. The CDR3 nucleotides are TGCGCCAGCAGCTTGTCTGCGGGACAGGGAAACATTCAGTACTTC. It yields the protein CASSLSAGQGNIQYF.

This clone was counted only a few times. The chain is built from TRBV5-1 and TRBJ1-2, with 7 bases that match TRBD1. The CDR3 sequence is 13 residues long. The germline gives CDR1 SGHRS, CDR2 YFSETQ. With 3 bases clipped from V and 4 bases from J, the junction kept 3 bases outside the gene matches. The CDR3 spells CASSWDSPYGYTF. CDR3 nucleotide sequence: TGCGCCAGCAGCTGGGACAGTCCCTATGGCTACACCTTC.